This T cell receptor beta chain appears in the sequencing data of a study of beta chain features in type 1 diabetes. Points from the study as a whole: Moderately but significantly shorter TCRB CDR3s were found in Type 1 diabetes patients in all four CD4+ subsets. Fewer insertions but more deletions were seen at VDJ junctions in type 1 diabetes patients.

From germline, CDR1 is KGHSH and CDR2 LQKENI. Trimming cost V 4 bases and J 1 base, with 10 bases left between them. CDR3 size: 14 residues. Only a few counts were recorded for this clone. Its antigen is undetermined. Only one heparinised blood draw was taken per donor, and its volume averaged about 120 mL. CD4+ cells of the naive, central memory, regulatory and stem cell-like memory types were sorted via CD45RO/CCR7/CD25/CD127/CD95/CD27. Expressed TCRB transcripts were sequenced, since all the RNA that had been isolated was reverse transcribed. TCRdb's table, derived via immunoSEQ multiplex PCR, lists solely in-frame clones and lacks some. Of 140,000 or so clones detected, 9.2% appear once; the ten largest clones hold 0.6% to 0.85%.

The chain couples TRBV18 to TRBJ1-1; tentative D call: TRBD1 (5 bases). The source material was central memory CD4+ T cells from blood. The sequence derives from a young man in good health. CDR3 DNA sequence: TGTGCCAGCTCACAATCTACAGGGAACACTGAAGCTTTCTTT. Translated: CASSQSTGNTEAFF.